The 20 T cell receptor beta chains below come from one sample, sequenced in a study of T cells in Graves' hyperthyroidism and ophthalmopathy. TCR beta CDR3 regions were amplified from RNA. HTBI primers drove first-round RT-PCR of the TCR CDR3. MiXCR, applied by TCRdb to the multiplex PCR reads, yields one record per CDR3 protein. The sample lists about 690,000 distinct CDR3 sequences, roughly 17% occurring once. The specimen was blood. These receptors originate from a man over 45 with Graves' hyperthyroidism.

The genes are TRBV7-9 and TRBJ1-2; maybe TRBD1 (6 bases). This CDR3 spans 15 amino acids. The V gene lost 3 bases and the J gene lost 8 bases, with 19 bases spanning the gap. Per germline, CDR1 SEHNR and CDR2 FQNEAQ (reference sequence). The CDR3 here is CASSFVYEGVFGYTF. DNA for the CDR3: TGTGCCAGCAGCTTTGTCTACGAGGGGGTTTTCGGCTACACCTTC.

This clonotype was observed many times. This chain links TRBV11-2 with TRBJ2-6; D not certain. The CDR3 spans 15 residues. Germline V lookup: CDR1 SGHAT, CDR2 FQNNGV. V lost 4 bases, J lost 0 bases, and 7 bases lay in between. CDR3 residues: CASSSPRSGANVLTF. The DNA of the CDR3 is TGTGCCAGCAGCTCCCCCCGCTCTGGGGCCAACGTCCTGACTTTC.

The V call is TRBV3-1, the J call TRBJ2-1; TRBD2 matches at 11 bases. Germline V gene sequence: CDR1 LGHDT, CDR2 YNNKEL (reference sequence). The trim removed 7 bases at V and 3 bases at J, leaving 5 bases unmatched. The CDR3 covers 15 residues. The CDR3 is CASTGGTSGYNEQFF. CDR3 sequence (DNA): TGTGCCAGCACCGGTGGGACTAGCGGCTACAATGAGCAGTTCTTC.

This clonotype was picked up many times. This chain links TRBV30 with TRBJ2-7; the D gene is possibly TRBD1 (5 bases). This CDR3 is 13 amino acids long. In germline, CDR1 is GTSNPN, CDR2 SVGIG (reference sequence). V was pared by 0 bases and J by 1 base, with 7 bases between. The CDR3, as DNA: TGTGCCTGGAGTGTAAAGGGGTCCTACGAGCAGTACTTC. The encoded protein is CAWSVKGSYEQYF.

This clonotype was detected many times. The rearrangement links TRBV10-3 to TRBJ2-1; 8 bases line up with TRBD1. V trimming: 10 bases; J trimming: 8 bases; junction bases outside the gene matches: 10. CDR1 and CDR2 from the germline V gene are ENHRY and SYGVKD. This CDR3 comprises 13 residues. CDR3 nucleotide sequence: TGTGCCACCAGGGGGCTCATCGCCGATGAGCAGTTCTTC. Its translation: CATRGLIADEQFF.

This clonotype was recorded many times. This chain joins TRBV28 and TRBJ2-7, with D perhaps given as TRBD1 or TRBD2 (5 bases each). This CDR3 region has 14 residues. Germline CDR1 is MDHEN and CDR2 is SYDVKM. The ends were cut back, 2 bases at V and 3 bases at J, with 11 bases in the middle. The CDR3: CASSLLGVGYEQYF. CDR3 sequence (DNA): TGTGCCAGCAGTTTACTGGGGGTGGGCTACGAGCAGTACTTC.

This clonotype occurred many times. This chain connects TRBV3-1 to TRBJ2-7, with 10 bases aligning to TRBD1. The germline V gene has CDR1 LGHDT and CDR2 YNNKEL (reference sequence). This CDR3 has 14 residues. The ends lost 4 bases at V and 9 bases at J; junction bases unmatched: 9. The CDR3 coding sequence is TGTGCCAGCAGCCCGTGGGACAGGGGTGTTGCGCAGTACTTC. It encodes CASSPWDRGVAQYF.

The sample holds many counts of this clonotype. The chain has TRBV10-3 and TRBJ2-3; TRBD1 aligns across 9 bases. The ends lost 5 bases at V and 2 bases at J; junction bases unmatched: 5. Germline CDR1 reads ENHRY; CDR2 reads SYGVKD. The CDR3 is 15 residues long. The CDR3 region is CAISTGQGHTDTQYF. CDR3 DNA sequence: TGTGCCATCAGTACCGGACAGGGGCACACAGATACGCAGTATTTT.

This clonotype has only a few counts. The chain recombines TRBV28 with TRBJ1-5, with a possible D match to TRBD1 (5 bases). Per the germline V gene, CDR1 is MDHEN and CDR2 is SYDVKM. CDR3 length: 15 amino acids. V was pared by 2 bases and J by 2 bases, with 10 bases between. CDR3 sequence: CASSLIRAGNQPQHF. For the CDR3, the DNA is TGTGCCAGCAGTTTAATCAGGGCCGGCAATCAGCCCCAGCATTTT.

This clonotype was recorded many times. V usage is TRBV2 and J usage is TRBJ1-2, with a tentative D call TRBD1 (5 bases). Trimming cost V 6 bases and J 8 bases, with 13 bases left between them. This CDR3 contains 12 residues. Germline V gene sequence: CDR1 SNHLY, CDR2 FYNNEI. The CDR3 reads CASRDTVAGYTF. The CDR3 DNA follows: TGTGCCAGCAGGGACACAGTAGCCGGCTACACCTTC.

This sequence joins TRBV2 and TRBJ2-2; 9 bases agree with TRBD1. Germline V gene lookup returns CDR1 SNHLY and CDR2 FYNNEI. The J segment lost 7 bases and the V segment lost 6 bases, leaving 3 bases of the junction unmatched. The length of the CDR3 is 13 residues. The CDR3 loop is CASRQGAVGELFF. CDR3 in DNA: TGTGCCAGCAGACAGGGGGCCGTCGGGGAGCTGTTTTTT.

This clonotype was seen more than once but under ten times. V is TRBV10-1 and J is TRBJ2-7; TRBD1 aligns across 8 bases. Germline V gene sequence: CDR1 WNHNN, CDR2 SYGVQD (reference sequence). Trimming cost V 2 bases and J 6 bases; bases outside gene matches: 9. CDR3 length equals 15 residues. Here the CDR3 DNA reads TGCGCCAGCAGTGAGGAAGGACAGGGATTTCTCGAGCAGTACTTC. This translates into CASSEEGQGFLEQYF.

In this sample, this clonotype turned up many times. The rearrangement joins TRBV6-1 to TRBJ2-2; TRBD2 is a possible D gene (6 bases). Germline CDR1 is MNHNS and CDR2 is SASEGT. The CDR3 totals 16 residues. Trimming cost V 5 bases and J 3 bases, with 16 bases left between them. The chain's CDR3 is CASSLRGGMDTGELFF. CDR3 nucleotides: TGTGCCAGCAGTCTTCGTGGGGGGATGGACACCGGGGAGCTGTTTTTT.

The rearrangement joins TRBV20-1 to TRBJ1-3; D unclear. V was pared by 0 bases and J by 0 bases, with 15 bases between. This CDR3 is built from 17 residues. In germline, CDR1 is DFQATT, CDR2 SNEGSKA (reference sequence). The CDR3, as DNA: TGCAGTGCTAGAGACCAGGTTGCAGGCAGCTCTGGAAACACCATATATTTT. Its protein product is CSARDQVAGSSGNTIYF.

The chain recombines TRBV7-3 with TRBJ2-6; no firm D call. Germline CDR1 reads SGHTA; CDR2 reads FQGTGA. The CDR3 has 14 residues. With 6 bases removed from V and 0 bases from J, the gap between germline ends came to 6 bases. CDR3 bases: TGTGCCAGCAGACCGGCCTCTGGGGCCAACGTCCTGACTTTC. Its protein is CASRPASGANVLTF.

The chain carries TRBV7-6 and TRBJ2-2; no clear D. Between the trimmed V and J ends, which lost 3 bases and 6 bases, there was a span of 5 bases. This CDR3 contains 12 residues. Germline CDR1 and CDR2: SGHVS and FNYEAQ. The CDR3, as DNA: TGTGCCAGCAGCTTTCTAGCCGGGGAGCTGTTTTTT. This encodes CASSFLAGELFF.

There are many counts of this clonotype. CDR3 region: CSAWTGISNQPQHF. In DNA form, the CDR3 reads TGCAGTGCCTGGACAGGGATTAGCAATCAGCCCCAGCATTTT. The rearrangement links TRBV20-1 to TRBJ1-5; 8 bases match TRBD1. Germline CDR1 DFQATT, CDR2 SNEGSKA (reference sequence). This CDR3 comprises 14 residues. With 6 bases clipped from V and 0 bases from J, the junction kept 4 bases outside the gene matches.

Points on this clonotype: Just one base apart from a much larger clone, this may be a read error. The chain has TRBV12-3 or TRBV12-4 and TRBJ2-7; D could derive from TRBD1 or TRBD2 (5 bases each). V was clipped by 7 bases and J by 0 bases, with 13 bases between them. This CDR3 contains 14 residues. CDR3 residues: CASTQGRTSYEQYF. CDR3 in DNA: TGTGCCAGCACCCAGGGACGGACCTCCTACGAGCAGTACTTC.

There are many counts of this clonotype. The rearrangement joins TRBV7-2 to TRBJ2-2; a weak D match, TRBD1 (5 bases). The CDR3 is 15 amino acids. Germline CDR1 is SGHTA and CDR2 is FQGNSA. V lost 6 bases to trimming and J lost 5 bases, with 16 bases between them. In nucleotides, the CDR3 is TGTGCCAGCAGTCTTATTCAGGGTTTTACCGGGGAGCTGTTTTTT. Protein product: CASSLIQGFTGELFF.

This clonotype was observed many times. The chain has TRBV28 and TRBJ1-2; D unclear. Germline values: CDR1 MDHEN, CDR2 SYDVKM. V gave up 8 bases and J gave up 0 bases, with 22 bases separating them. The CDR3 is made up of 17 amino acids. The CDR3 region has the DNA TGTGCCAGCCTTATCCCCCTCGGACGGAGAGCTAACTATGGCTACACCTTC. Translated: CASLIPLGRRANYGYTF.